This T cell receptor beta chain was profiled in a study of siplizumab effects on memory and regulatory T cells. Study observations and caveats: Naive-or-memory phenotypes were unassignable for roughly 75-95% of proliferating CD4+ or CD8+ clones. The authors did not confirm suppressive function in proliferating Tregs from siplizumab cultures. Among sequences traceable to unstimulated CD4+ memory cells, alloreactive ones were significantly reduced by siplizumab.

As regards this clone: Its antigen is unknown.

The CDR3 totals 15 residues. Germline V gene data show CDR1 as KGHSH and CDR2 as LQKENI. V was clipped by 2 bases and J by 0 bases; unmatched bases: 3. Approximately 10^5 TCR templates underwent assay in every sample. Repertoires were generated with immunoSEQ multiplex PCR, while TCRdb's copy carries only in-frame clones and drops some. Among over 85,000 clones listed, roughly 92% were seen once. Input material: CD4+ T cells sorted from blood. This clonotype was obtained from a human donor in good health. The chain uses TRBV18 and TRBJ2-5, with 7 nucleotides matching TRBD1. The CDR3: CASSPSTGNQETQYF. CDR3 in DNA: TGTGCCAGCTCACCATCGACAGGGAACCAAGAGACCCAGTACTTC. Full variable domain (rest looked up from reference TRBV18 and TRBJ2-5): NAGVMQNPRHLVRRRGQEARLRCSPMKGHSHVYWYRQLPEEGLKFMVYLQKENIIDESGMPKERFSAEFPKEGPSILRIQQVVRGDSAAYFCASSPSTGNQETQYFGPGTRLLVL.